This T cell receptor (beta chain) was sequenced during a study of CD8+ T cells in alopecia areata (dated by TCRdb to about 2018). For the study in its entirety: The treated patients, all with moderate-to-severe alopecia areata, were enrolled in an open-label pilot trial of oral tofacitinib given at 5 to 10 mg twice daily. Scalp tissue and sorted CD4+ and CD8+ peripheral blood T cells from patchy and totalis/universalis alopecia areata patients and from healthy controls were covered by human TCRbeta sequencing. Clonality in the scalp was compared among normal scalp (n=4), patchy alopecia areata scalp (n=8), and alopecia totalis/universalis scalp (n=8). The SALT score, which quantifies the percentage of affected scalp surface area, was used to measure disease severity in treated patients. Patients stayed on tofacitinib for 6 to 18 months and then had 6 months of follow-up off drug so that delayed response and recurrence could be assessed. The RNA source kit depended on sample type: the PAXgene miRNA kit for fixed scalp, the miRNeasy kit for PBMCs, and the RNeasy kit for mouse skin. Amplification of TCRbeta CDR3 regions was done by immunoSEQ multiplex PCR using 35 Vbeta forward primers and 13 Jbeta reverse primers. Tofacitinib-treated patients had biopsies at baseline and at 4 and 24 weeks of treatment, with a later scalp biopsy in several patients. The study used high-throughput TCRbeta sequencing to examine T cell clonal expansion in alopecia areata, in both the C3H/HeJ mouse model and human patients. Broad study findings and their caveats: During tofacitinib treatment, many expanded lesional clones remained in scalp and blood, and this persistence may partly explain relapse after treatment is stopped. Unlike mouse skin, where gammadelta T cells dominate, normal human skin contains resident alphabeta T cells that get sequenced too, which complicates analysis of the scalp TCR repertoire. With tofacitinib, both scalp clonality and the number of expanded CD8+ clones among the top 100 scalp clones went down significantly. Lesional scalp, especially in alopecia totalis/universalis, showed higher clonality and more expanded CD8+ clones than normal scalp, suggesting antigenic drive. Because the treated cohort was small and had only one nonresponder, larger studies are needed to examine links between baseline CD8+ expansion and response. Shared TCR sequences between patients were less evident than in mice, which may be partly attributable to HLA diversity in the patient population.

Receptors were amplified or captured by the immunoSEQ multiplex PCR assay. RNA was extracted from all samples and reverse transcribed into cDNA, which served as template for TCR sequencing. SuperScript III was used for first-strand cDNA synthesis, primed with a 2:1 mix of oligo-dT and random hexamers. A synthetic immune receptor repertoire was used to assess amplification bias, and residual bias was removed computationally. On the study's bioinformatics: Raw reads were preprocessed to remove errors, and CDR3 was defined according to IMGT conventions as the region from the conserved cysteine to phenylalanine. Clonality was computed as 1 minus the Shannon entropy, with the entropy normalized by log2 of the number of productive unique TCRs. Whether each scalp clone was CD4 or CD8 was inferred by checking scalp TCRbeta sequences against the CD4 and CD8 repertoires from sorted blood. TCRdb limited this immuneACCESS table to in-frame rearrangements with V and J called. A share of clones is missing; checked studies link under half to unresolved V genes, and the rest is unexplained. The DNA was the basis for D and trimming; V, J and clone size are from that table. This sample lists under 200,000 clones; 50% to 65% were detected once. The ten largest clonotypes hold approximately 15% of the sample.

Comment on this clone: The target of this receptor is not known. Base qualities were left out, and no much larger clone turns up one base away.

The sample's time point label, decoded: around 24 weeks on oral tofacitinib. What this sample's treatment or condition label stands for: oral pan-JAK inhibitor, 5-10 mg twice daily. Lesional scalp punch biopsies and peripheral blood were collected from alopecia areata patients. PBMCs were isolated by density centrifugation and stained for CD3, CD4 and CD8, and CD4+ and CD8+ T cells were sorted on a FACSAria. The clonotype comes from a human donor with alopecia areata. The sample consisted of CD4+ T cells sorted from blood, taken at week 24, from a patient treated with tofacitinib.

In nucleotides, the sequence is TGCGCCAGCAGCTCCCGGGACAGGTATTCACCCCTCCACTTT. This codes for CASSSRDRYSPLHF. The rearrangement joined TRBV5-1 to TRBJ1-6, with 8 central nucleotides matching TRBD1. The CDR3 contains 14 residues, cysteine and phenylalanine counted. The DNA shown is the 42-base CDR3, in frame from base 1. V loses 3 bases at its end and J loses 8 bases; junction bases beyond the gene matches: 4. Reading the germline V gene gives CDR1 SGHRS and CDR2 YFSETQ. The full variable domain, completed from the reference TRBV5-1 and TRBJ1-6 proteins outside the CDR3, reads KAGVTQTPRYLIKTRGQQVTLSCSPISGHRSVSWYQQTPGQGLQFLFEYFSETQRNKGNFPGRFSGRQFSNSRSEMNVSTLELGDSALYLCASSSRDRYSPLHFGNGTRLTVT.